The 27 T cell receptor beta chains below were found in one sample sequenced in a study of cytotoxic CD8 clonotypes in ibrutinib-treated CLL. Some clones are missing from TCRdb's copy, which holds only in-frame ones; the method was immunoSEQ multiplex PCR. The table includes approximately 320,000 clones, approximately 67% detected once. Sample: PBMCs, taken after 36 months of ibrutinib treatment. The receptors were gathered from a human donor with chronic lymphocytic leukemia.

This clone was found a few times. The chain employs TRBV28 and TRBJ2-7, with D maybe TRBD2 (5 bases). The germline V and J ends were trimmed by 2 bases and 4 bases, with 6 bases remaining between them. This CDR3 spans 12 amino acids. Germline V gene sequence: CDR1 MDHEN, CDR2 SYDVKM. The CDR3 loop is CASSLGGYEQYF. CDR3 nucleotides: TGTGCCAGCAGTTTAGGAGGATACGAGCAGTACTTC.

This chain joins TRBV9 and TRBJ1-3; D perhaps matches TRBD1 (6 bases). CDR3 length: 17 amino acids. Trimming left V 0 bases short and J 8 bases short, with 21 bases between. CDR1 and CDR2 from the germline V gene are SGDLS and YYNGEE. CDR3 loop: CASSVDPPTGPRHTIYF. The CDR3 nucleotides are TGTGCCAGCAGCGTAGACCCACCGACAGGCCCTAGACACACCATATATTTT.

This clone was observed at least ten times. The CDR3 DNA sequence: TGTGCCAGCAGCGTGAGACAGGGATTGAGGGTGCGTGGCTACACCTTC. It specifies CASSVRQGLRVRGYTF. The chain links TRBV5-4 to TRBJ1-2; 7 nucleotides agree with TRBD1. Germline CDR1 is SGHNT and CDR2 is YYREEE (reference sequence). J was trimmed by 7 bases and V by 4 bases; bases with no gene match: 16. There are 16 residues in the CDR3.

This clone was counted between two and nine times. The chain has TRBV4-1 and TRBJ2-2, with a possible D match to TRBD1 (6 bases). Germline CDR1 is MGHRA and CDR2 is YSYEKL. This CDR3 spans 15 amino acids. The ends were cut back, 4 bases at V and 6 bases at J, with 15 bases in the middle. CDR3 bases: TGCGCCAGCAGCCGGCCCACAGGGATGCCCGGGGAGCTGTTTTTT. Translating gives CASSRPTGMPGELFF.

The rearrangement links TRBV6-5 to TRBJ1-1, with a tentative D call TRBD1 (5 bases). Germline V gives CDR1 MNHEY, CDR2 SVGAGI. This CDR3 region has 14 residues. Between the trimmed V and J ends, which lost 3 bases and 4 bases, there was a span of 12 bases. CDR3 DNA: TGTGCCAGCAGTTATATTCGGGGCTTCACTGAAGCTTTCTTT. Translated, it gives CASSYIRGFTEAFF.

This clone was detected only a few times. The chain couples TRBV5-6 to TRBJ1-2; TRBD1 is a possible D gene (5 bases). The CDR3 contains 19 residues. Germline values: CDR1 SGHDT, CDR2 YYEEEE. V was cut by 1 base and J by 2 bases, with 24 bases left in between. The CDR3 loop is CASSLSVEASGHLNYGYTF. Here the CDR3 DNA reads TGTGCCAGCAGCTTGAGCGTTGAGGCTTCTGGACATCTGAACTATGGCTACACCTTC.

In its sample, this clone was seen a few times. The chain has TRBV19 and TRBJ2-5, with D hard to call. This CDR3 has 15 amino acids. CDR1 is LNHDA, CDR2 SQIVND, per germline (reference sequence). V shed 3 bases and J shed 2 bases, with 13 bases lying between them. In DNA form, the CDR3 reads TGTGCCAGTAGTATGATAGGGCTTTCTCAAGAGACCCAGTACTTC. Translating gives CASSMIGLSQETQYF.

CDR3 protein: CASSLGAGELFF. The DNA of the CDR3 is TGTGCCAGCAGCTTGGGGGCCGGGGAGCTGTTTTTT. The chain carries TRBV5-6 and TRBJ2-2; D unresolved. Germline assignment: CDR1 SGHDT and CDR2 YYEEEE. Deletions cut 0 bases from V and 6 bases from J, with 3 bases between. The CDR3 has 12 amino acids.

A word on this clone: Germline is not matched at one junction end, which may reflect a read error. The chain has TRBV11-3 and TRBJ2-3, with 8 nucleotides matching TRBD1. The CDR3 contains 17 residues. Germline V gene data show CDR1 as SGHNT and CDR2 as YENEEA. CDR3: CASSLVSGGRDTGTQYF. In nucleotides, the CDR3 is TGTGCCAGCAGCTTAGTGTCAGGGGGCCGAGACACAGGTACGCAGTATTTT.

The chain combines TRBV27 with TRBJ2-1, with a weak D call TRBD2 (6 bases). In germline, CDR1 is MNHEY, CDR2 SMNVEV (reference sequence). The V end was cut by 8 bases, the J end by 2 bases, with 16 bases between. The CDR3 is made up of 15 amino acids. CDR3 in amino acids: CASCPGTPAYNEQFF. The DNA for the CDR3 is TGTGCCAGCTGCCCCGGGACTCCCGCCTACAATGAGCAGTTCTTC.

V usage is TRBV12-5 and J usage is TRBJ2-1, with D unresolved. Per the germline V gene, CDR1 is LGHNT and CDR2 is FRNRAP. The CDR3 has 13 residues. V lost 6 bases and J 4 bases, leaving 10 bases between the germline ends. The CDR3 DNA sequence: TGTGCTAGTGGCATTAATACATACAATGAGCAGTTCTTC. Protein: CASGINTYNEQFF.

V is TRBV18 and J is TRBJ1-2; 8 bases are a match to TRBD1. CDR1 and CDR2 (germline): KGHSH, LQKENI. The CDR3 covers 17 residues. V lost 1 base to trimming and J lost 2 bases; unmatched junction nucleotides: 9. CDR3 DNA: TGTGCCAGCTCACCACGTTTCGGACAGGGAGGGAACTATGGCTACACCTTC. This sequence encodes CASSPRFGQGGNYGYTF.

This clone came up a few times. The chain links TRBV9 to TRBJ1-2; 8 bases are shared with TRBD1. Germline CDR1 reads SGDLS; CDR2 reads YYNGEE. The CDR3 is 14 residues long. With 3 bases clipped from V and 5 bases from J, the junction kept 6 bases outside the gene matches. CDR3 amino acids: CASSASGGGYGYTF. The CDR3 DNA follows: TGTGCCAGCAGCGCCTCAGGGGGCGGGTATGGCTACACCTTC.

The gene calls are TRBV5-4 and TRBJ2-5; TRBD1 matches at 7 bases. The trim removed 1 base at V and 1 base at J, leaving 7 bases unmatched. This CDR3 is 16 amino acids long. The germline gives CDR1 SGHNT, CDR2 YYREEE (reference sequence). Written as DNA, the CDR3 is TGTGCCAGCAGCTTGAAACAGGGGAGAGGCCAAGAGACCCAGTACTTC. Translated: CASSLKQGRGQETQYF.

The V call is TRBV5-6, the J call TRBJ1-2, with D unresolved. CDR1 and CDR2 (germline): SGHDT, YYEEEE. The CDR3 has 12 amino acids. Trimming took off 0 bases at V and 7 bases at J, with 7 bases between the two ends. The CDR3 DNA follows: TGTGCCAGCAGCTTGGCCTCGGGTGGCTACACCTTC. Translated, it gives CASSLASGGYTF.

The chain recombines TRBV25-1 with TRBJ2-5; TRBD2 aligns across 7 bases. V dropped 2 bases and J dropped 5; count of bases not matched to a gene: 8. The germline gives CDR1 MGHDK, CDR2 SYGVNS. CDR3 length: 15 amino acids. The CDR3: CASSEPRGGIETQYF. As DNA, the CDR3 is TGTGCCAGCAGTGAACCCCGGGGAGGGATCGAGACCCAGTACTTC.

CDR3 bases: TGTGCCAGCAGCGACAGTCGTTCTGGGGCCAACGTCCTGACTTTC. Amino acid sequence: CASSDSRSGANVLTF. The V and J genes are TRBV2 and TRBJ2-6; D is possibly TRBD1 (5 bases). Trimming removed 6 bases at V and 1 base at J, with 10 bases between. The germline CDR1 and CDR2 sequences are SNHLY and FYNNEI. CDR3 length: 15 residues.

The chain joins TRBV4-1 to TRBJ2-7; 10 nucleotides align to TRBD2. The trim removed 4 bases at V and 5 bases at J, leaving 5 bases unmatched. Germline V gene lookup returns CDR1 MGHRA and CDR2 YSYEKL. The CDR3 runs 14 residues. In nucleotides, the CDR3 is TGCGCCAGCAGCCCCCAGGGACTAGCGAACGAGCAGTACTTC. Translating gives CASSPQGLANEQYF.

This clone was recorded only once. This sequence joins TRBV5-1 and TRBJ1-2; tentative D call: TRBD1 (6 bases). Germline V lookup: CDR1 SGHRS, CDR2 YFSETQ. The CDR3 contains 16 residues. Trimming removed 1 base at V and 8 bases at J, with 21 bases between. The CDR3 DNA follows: TGCGCCAGCAGCTTGACCTACAGTACAGGGTTGCGCGGCTACACCTTC. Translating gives CASSLTYSTGLRGYTF.

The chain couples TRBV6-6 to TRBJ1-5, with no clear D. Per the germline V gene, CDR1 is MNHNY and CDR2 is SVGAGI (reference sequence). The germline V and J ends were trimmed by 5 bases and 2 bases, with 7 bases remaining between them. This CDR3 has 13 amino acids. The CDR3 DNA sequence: TGTGCCAGCAGTATCCCTGGCAATCAGCCCCAGCATTTT. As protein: CASSIPGNQPQHF.

CDR3 loop: CAISELGRATYEQYF. In DNA, the CDR3 is TGTGCCATCAGTGAGCTCGGGAGGGCCACGTACGAGCAGTACTTC. The chain carries TRBV10-3 and TRBJ2-7, with 8 bases identical to TRBD2. The CDR3 has 15 amino acids. Unmatched junction bases numbered 7, after V lost 2 bases and J lost 4 bases. CDR1 and CDR2 from the germline V gene are ENHRY and SYGVKD.

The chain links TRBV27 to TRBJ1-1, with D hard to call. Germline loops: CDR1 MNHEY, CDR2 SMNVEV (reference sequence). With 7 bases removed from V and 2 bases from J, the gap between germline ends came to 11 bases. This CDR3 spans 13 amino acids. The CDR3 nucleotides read TGTGCCAGCACTAATGTAGGAAACACTGAAGCTTTCTTT. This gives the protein CASTNVGNTEAFF.

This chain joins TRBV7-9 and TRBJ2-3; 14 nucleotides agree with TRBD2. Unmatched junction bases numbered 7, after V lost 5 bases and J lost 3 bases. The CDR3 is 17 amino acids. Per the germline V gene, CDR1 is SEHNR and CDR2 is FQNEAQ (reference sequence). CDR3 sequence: CASSPGLAGALTDTQYF. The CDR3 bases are TGTGCCAGCAGCCCGGGACTAGCGGGGGCTCTTACAGATACGCAGTATTTT.

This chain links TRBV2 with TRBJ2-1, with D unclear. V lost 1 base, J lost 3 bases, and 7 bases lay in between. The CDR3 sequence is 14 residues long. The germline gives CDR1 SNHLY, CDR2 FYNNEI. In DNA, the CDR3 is TGTGCCAGCAGTGAAGATGGCAGCTACAATGAGCAGTTCTTC. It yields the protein CASSEDGSYNEQFF.

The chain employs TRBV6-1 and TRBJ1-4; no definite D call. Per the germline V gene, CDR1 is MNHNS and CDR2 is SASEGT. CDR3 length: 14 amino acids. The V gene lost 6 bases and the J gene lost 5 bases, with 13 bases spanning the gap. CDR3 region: CASSRALGNEKLFF. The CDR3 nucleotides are TGTGCCAGCAGCCGGGCGTTAGGAAATGAAAAACTGTTTTTT.

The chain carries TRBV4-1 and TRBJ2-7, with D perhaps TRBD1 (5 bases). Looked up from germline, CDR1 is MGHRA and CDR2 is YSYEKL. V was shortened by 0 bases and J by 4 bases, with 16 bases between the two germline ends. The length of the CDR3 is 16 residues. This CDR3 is CASSQEDTWVGYEQYF. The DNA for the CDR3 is TGCGCCAGCAGCCAAGAGGACACTTGGGTGGGTTACGAGCAGTACTTC.

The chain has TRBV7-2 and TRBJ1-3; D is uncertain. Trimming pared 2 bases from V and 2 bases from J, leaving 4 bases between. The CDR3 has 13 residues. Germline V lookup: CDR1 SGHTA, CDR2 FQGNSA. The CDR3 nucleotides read TGTGCCAGCAGCTTACGCCCTGGAAACACCATATATTTT. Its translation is CASSLRPGNTIYF.